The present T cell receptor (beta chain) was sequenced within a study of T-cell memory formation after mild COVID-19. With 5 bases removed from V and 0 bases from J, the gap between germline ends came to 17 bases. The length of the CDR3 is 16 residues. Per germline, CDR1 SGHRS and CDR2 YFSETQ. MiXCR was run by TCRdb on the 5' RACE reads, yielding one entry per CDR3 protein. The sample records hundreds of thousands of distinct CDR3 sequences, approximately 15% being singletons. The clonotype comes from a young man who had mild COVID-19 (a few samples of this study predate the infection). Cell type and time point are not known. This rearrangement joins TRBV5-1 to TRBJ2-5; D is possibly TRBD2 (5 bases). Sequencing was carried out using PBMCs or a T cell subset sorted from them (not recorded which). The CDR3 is CASSSDLKADQETQYF. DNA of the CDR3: TGCGCCAGCAGTTCGGACCTCAAAGCGGACCAAGAGACCCAGTACTTC.